The 21 T cell receptor beta chains below come from one sample, sequenced in a study of shared clonotypes between healthy human individuals. Measured with immunoSEQ multiplex PCR; TCRdb has only the in-frame clones, and not every one. This sample has about 560,000 clones, with around 76% found just once. The specimen sequenced was PBMCs. The receptors stem from a middle-aged woman in good health. Some clones in this sample may be carry-over from other donors' samples.

This clone occurred once. The chain carries TRBV18 and TRBJ1-1; a possible D gene is TRBD1 (5 bases). The CDR3 runs to 14 residues. V was shortened by 6 bases and J by 3 bases, with 14 bases between the two germline ends. Per germline, CDR1 KGHSH and CDR2 LQKENI. CDR3: CASSLLSQDTEAFF. Here the CDR3 DNA reads TGTGCCAGCTCCCTCCTCTCACAGGACACTGAAGCTTTCTTT.

The V gene is TRBV11-2, the J gene TRBJ2-3; D remains ambiguous. V lost 5 bases and J lost 0, with 12 bases in between. The germline V gene has CDR1 SGHAT and CDR2 FQNNGV. The CDR3 is made up of 15 amino acids. CDR3 sequence: CASSHRGLSTDTQYF. CDR3 in DNA: TGTGCCAGCAGCCACCGCGGTCTTAGCACAGATACGCAGTATTTT.

V is TRBV27 and J is TRBJ2-1, with TRBD1 matching 7 bases. The CDR3 is made up of 12 amino acids. With V trimmed by 4 bases and J by 10 bases, 4 bases remained unmatched. CDR1 is MNHEY and CDR2 is SMNVEV in the germline V gene (reference sequence). In DNA, the CDR3 is TGTGCCAGCAGTTCCGTCAGGGGGGAGCAGTTCTTC. It translates to CASSSVRGEQFF.

This sequence joins TRBV29-1 and TRBJ2-2; 7 bases fit TRBD2. Germline CDR1 is SQVTM and CDR2 is ANQGSEA. The CDR3 is made up of 14 amino acids. The J segment lost 1 base and the V segment lost 3 bases, leaving 2 bases of the junction unmatched. The CDR3 DNA sequence: TGCAGCGTTGACCCTAGCGGGAACACCGGGGAGCTGTTTTTT. This gives the protein CSVDPSGNTGELFF.

This clone was found a few times. V and J are TRBV6-1 and TRBJ1-1; D unclear. The CDR3 consists of 13 residues. The ends were cut back, 2 bases at V and 0 bases at J, with 4 bases in the middle. Germline-derived CDR1 and CDR2 are MNHNS and SASEGT. For the CDR3, the DNA is TGTGCCAGCAGTGAATTTATGAACACTGAAGCTTTCTTT. Its translation: CASSEFMNTEAFF.

V is TRBV21-1 and J is TRBJ2-4; the table's D gene call, TRBD2, was not cross checked with the DNA. TRBV21-1 is given as a pseudogene. The CDR3 extends over 16 amino acids. The CDR3 DNA follows: TGTGCCAGCAGCAAAGGGGCGGGGTTAGCCAAAAACATTCAGTACTTC. Its translation is CASSKGAGLAKNIQYF.

The chain links TRBV5-1 to TRBJ2-1; the D gene is possibly TRBD2 (6 bases). The length of the CDR3 is 15 residues. Germline V lookup: CDR1 SGHRS, CDR2 YFSETQ. Trimming took off 0 bases at V and 2 bases at J, with 9 bases between the two ends. CDR3 protein: CASSLELAPYNEQFF. CDR3 nucleotides: TGCGCCAGCAGCTTGGAGCTAGCGCCCTACAATGAGCAGTTCTTC.

In this sample, this clone turned up many times. The CDR3 here is CASSPGGTFLQYF. The CDR3 bases are TGCGCCAGCAGCCCGGGGGGGACATTCCTCCAGTACTTC. The genes are TRBV5-1 and TRBJ2-5; 8 bases are shared with TRBD2. This CDR3 contains 13 residues. The V segment lost 4 bases and the J segment 10 bases; nucleotides outside the gene matches: 9. Germline loops: CDR1 SGHRS, CDR2 YFSETQ.

This clone was observed at least ten times. V usage is TRBV5-4 and J usage is TRBJ2-6; D uncertain. Germline lookup yields CDR1 SGHNT and CDR2 YYREEE (reference sequence). The V gene lost 1 base and the J gene lost 1 base, with 9 bases spanning the gap. The CDR3 loop spans 16 amino acids. CDR3 residues: CASSLSLSSGANVLTF. Here the CDR3 DNA reads TGTGCCAGCAGCTTGTCCCTTTCGTCTGGGGCCAACGTCCTGACTTTC.

This chain joins TRBV5-1 and TRBJ2-3; 8 bases agree with TRBD2. V gave up 0 bases and J gave up 11 bases; unmatched junction bases: 8. In germline, CDR1 is SGHRS, CDR2 YFSETQ. The CDR3 is 14 residues long. CDR3 DNA sequence: TGCGCCAGCAGCTTGGACCCCAGCGGGAGAGGGCAGTATTTT. Protein sequence: CASSLDPSGRGQYF.

J is TRBJ1-2 and V is TRBV11-2; the D is unclear. The CDR3 sequence is 16 residues long. Deletions cut 2 bases from V and 2 bases from J, with 15 bases between. CDR1 and CDR2 from the germline V gene are SGHAT and FQNNGV. CDR3 protein: CASSLTGAISNYGYTF. The DNA for the CDR3 is TGTGCCAGCAGCTTAACGGGCGCCATTTCGAACTATGGCTACACCTTC.

The V call is TRBV7-8, the J call TRBJ2-3, with TRBD2 identical over 9 bases. The junction had 9 bases not matched to a gene; V was cut back by 1 base and J by 4 bases. The CDR3 runs to 17 residues. The V gene's germline CDR1 is SGHVS and CDR2 FQNEAQ. CDR3 residues: CASSLVAGGFSPDTQYF. CDR3 nucleotides: TGTGCCAGCAGCTTAGTTGCGGGAGGGTTTTCCCCAGATACGCAGTATTTT.

In its sample, this clone was seen once. The CDR3 DNA follows: TGTGCCAGCACCTCCCTAGCGGAGAACACCGGGGAGCTGTTTTTT. Its protein product is CASTSLAENTGELFF. The chain employs TRBV28 and TRBJ2-2, with 7 bases matching TRBD2. The germline CDR1 and CDR2 sequences are MDHEN and SYDVKM. J lost 1 base, V lost 7 bases, and 6 bases had no gene match. This CDR3 is built from 15 residues.

This clone turned up a few times. Since a much larger clone is just one base distant, this may be a read error. The chain recombines TRBV2 with TRBJ1-5; a possible D gene is TRBD1 (5 bases). This CDR3 comprises 13 residues. Germline V gene data show CDR1 as SNHLY and CDR2 as FYNNEI. Trimming took 6 bases from V and 9 from J, leaving 15 bases between them. CDR3 DNA: TGTGCCAGCAGGGACACCCACTATCGGCCCCAGCATTTT. This sequence encodes CASRDTHYRPQHF.

V gene TRBV7-6 combines with J gene TRBJ2-1; D ambiguous. CDR3 length equals 17 residues. V dropped 0 bases and J dropped 4 bases, with 16 bases sitting between them. Germline V gene lookup returns CDR1 SGHVS and CDR2 FNYEAQ. The CDR3 is CASSLASASVLYNEQFF. The CDR3 nucleotides are TGTGCCAGCAGCTTAGCTTCGGCCTCCGTCTTATACAATGAGCAGTTCTTC. Complete variable domain (other parts from reference TRBV7-6 and TRBJ2-1): GAGVSQSPRYKVTKRGQDVALRCDPISGHVSLYWYRQALGQGPEFLTYFNYEAQQDKSGLPNDRFSAERPEGSISTLTIQRTEQRDSAMYRCASSLASASVLYNEQFFGPGTRLTVL.

The table lists this clone with a count of one. This chain joins TRBV5-1 and TRBJ2-7; D may be TRBD1 (5 bases). This CDR3 region has 14 residues. CDR1 is SGHRS, CDR2 YFSETQ, per germline. The V gene lost 0 bases and the J gene lost 4 bases, with 11 bases spanning the gap. CDR3: CASSLGWGRYEQYF. In DNA form, the CDR3 reads TGCGCCAGCAGCTTGGGGTGGGGCAGGTACGAGCAGTACTTC.

A word on this clone: Other nucleotide sequences in the sample specify the same CDR3. V usage is TRBV19 and J usage is TRBJ2-5; weak D call: TRBD2 (6 bases). The CDR3 sequence is 12 residues long. V lost 3 bases to trimming and J lost 5 bases, with 7 bases between them. The germline V gene encodes CDR1 LNHDA and CDR2 SQIVND (reference sequence). For the CDR3, the DNA is TGTGCCAGTAGTATTGGGGGGGAGACCCAGTACTTC. It codes for CASSIGGETQYF. Full variable domain (outside the CDR3, taken from reference TRBV19 and TRBJ2-5): DGGITQSPKYLFRKEGQNVTLSCEQNLNHDAMYWYRQDPGQGLRLIYYSQIVNDFQKGDIAEGYSVSREKKESFPLTVTSAQKNPTAFYLCASSIGGETQYFGPGTRLLVL.

This rearrangement joins TRBV2 to TRBJ1-3; D uncertain. Looked up from germline, CDR1 is SNHLY and CDR2 is FYNNEI. Trimming took off 10 bases at V and 0 bases at J, with 7 bases between the two ends. This CDR3 has 12 amino acids. The CDR3 DNA follows: TGTGCCACCCAAAACTCTGGAAACACCATATATTTT. Residues: CATQNSGNTIYF. The full variable domain, rest sourced from reference TRBV2 and TRBJ1-3, is EPEVTQTPSHQVTQMGQEVILRCVPISNHLYFYWYRQILGQKVEFLVSFYNNEISEKSEIFDDQFSVERPDGSNFTLKIRSTKLEDSAMYFCATQNSGNTIYFGEGSWLTVV.

The chain links TRBV7-8 to TRBJ2-5, with D perhaps TRBD1 or TRBD2 (5 bases each). The germline gives CDR1 SGHVS, CDR2 FQNEAQ. CDR3 length: 15 amino acids. V lost 5 bases and J lost 7, with 20 bases in between. CDR3 DNA sequence: TGTGCCAGCAGCCCAGTTACGACCGGGACCGTGACCCAGTACTTC. Its protein product is CASSPVTTGTVTQYF.

The rearrangement joins TRBV5-1 to TRBJ2-7; 9 nucleotides line up with TRBD2. The trim removed 3 bases at V and 4 bases at J, leaving 8 bases unmatched. Germline assignment: CDR1 SGHRS and CDR2 YFSETQ. The CDR3 totals 15 residues. The CDR3 DNA sequence: TGCGCCAGCAGCTCAGCCTTCAGCGGGAGGTACGAGCAGTACTTC. This translates into CASSSAFSGRYEQYF.

V is TRBV14 and J is TRBJ2-7; the match to TRBD2 covers 7 bases. The germline gives CDR1 SGHDN, CDR2 FVKESK. J gave up 1 base and V 3 bases, and 12 bases lay outside the gene matches. CDR3 size: 17 residues. As DNA, the CDR3 is TGTGCCAGCAGCCACATCGGGGTGGGAGGGACTTCCTACGAGCAGTACTTC. Amino acid sequence: CASSHIGVGGTSYEQYF.